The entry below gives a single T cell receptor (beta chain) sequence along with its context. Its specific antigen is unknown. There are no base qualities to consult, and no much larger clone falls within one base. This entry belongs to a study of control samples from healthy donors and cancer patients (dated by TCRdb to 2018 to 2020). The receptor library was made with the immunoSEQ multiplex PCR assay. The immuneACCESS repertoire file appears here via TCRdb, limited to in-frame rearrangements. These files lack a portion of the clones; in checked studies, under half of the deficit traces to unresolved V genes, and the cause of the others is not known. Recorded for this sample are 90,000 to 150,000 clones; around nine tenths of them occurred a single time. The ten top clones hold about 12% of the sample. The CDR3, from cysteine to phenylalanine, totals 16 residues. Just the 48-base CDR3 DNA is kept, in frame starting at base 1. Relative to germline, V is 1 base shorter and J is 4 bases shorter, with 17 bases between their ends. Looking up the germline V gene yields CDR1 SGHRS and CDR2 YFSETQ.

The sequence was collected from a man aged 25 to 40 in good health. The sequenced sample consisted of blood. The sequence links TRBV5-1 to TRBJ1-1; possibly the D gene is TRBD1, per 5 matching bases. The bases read TGCGCCAGCAGCTTGTCCCCGGGGGAACGTGGCACTGAAGCTTTCTTT. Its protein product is CASSLSPGERGTEAFF.